This T cell receptor (beta chain) originates from a study of blood T cells in healthy people across ages. Study results and limitations: Those diversity estimates obtained from one million T cells were thought to be underestimates.

Sample-barcoded 5' priming and a J-beta primer mix drove a second PCR of roughly 6 to 12 cycles. TCRdb re-analysed the 5' RACE reads in MiXCR, keeping a single row per CDR3 protein. The repertoire holds about 1.6 million distinct CDR3 sequences, with roughly 30% as singletons. Every donor contributed about 10 milliliters of peripheral blood by blood draw. There are many counts of this clonotype. Its antigen remains unidentified. Trimming stripped 3 bases from V and 11 bases from J, with 10 bases between. The V gene's germline CDR1 is ENHRY and CDR2 SYGVKD. The CDR3 loop spans 11 amino acids. The sequence was collected from a young woman in good health. Sequencing was done on a sample of blood. The chain uses TRBV10-3 and TRBJ2-5; D is uncertain. CDR3 in amino acids: CAISDNDGQYF. The CDR3 nucleotides are TGTGCCATCAGTGACAACGACGGGCAGTACTTC.